This TCR beta chain was recovered during a study of CD8 T cells in ankylosing spondylitis. Study-level results: Some motif variants had been reported before (in reactive arthritis synovial fluid and blood).

A word on this clonotype: The target antigen is unknown.

In TCRdb, the 5' RACE reads were re-called with MiXCR into one record per CDR3 protein. The sample includes around 230,000 distinct CDR3 sequences, approximately 9% seen only once; the top ten take 6.8%. Germline V CDR1 and CDR2: LGHDT, YNNKEL (reference sequence). The CDR3 has 17 amino acids. The J segment lost 6 bases and the V segment lost 10 bases, leaving 22 bases of the junction unmatched. The genes are TRBV3-1 and TRBJ2-3; 7 bases are shared with TRBD2. This TCR was recovered from a male donor with ankylosing spondylitis or in good health (not recorded which). The sequenced sample was blood, either unsorted or a sorted T cell fraction (not recorded which). Written as DNA, the CDR3 is TGTGCCACCTGCCAAGATCTAGAGACTAGCTTCGTCGATACGCAGTATTTT. It encodes CATCQDLETSFVDTQYF.